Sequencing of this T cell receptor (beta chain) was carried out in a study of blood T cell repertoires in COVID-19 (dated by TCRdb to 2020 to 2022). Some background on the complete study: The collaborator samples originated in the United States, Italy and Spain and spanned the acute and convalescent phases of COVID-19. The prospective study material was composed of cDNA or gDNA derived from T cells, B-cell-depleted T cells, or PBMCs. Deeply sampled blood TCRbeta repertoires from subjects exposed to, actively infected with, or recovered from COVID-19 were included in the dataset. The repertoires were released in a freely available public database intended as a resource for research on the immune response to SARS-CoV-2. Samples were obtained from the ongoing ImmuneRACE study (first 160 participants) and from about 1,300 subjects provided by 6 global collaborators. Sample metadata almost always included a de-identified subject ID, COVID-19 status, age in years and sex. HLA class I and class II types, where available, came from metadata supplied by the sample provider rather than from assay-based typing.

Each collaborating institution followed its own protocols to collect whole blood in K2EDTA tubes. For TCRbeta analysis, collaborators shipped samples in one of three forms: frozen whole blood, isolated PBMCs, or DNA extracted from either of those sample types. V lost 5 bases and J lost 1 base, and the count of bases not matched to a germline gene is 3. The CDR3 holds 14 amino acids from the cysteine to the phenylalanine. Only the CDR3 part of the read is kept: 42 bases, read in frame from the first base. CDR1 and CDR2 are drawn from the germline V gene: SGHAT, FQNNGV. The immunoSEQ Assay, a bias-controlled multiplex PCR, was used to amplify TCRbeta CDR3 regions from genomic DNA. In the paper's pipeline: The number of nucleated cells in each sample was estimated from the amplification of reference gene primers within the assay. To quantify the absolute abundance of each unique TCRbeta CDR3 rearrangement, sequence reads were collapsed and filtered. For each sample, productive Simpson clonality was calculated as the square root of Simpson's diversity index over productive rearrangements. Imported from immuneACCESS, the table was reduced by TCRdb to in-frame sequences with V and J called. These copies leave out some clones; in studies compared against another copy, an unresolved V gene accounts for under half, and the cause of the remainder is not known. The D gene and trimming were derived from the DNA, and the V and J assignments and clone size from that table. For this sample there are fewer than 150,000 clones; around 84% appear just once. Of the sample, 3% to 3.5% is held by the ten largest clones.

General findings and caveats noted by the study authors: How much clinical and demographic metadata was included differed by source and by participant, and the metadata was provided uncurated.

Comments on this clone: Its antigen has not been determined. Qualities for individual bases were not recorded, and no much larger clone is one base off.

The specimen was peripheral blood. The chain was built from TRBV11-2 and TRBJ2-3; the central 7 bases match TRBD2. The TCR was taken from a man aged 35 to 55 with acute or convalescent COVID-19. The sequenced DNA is TGTGCCAGCAGCCGGGCGGGGGGCACAGATACGCAGTATTTT. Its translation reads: CASSRAGGTDTQYF.